This T cell receptor beta chain was captured in a study of cytomegalovirus exposure and HLA in healthy donors. The CDR3 has 13 amino acids. V was trimmed by 5 bases and J by 6 bases, leaving 10 bases between them. CDR1 SGHTA and CDR2 FQGTGA come from the germline V gene. PCR amplification relied on 60 Vbeta primers (plus 13 Jbeta primers). Sequencing was performed with immunoSEQ multiplex PCR; in TCRdb, only in-frame clones are kept and a portion is missing. The table records approximately 51,000 clones, about four fifths of them present only once. Overall study findings and caveats: Three CMV-associated chains proved CMV antigen-specific in vitro.

A remark on this clone: What it binds is unknown.

Sample: PBMCs. This chain uses TRBV7-3 with TRBJ2-2, with D possibly TRBD2 on 6 matching bases. The origin of this receptor is a boy aged 10-17 years in good health and CMV-seropositive. The CDR3 reads CASSLGGAGELFF. CDR3 DNA sequence: TGTGCCAGCAGCCTCGGGGGTGCCGGGGAGCTGTTTTTT.